This is a list of T cell receptor beta chains from one sample in a study of cytomegalovirus exposure and HLA in healthy donors. The method was immunoSEQ multiplex PCR; TCRdb's version includes in-frame clones alone and lacks a portion of them. The data show some 110,000 clones, about 72% seen once. The sequencing input was PBMCs. All receptors derive from a man aged 50-60 years in good health and CMV-seropositive. Each CDR3 is given with its conserved first and last residue. The order of the fields is clone size, J gene, V gene, D gene, CDR3 DNA, CDR3 protein. The D gene is left open where the match is weak. A clone size is listed for some rows: how often the clone was seen (once, few, many), or a class if it is expanded.

. TRBJ1-1 TRBV19 . TGTGCCAGTGGAGACACTGAAGCTTTCTTT CASGDTEAFF
. TRBJ1-1 TRBV6-5 . TGTGCCAGCCTGAACTGGAACACTGAAGCTTTCTTT CASLNWNTEAFF
. TRBJ2-1 TRBV7-6 TRBD2 TGTGCCAGCAGCTTATTCTTGACTAGCGGGAGTCCGCACAATGAGCAGTTCTTC CASSLFLTSGSPHNEQFF
. TRBJ2-2 TRBV5-1 TRBD1 TGCGCCAGCAGCTTTCGACAGGGTACCGGGGAGCTGTTTTTT CASSFRQGTGELFF
. TRBJ2-6 TRBV4-1 TRBD1 TGCGCCAGCAGCCAAGTAGTTCAGGGGGCCAGCTCTGGGGCCAACGTCCTGACTTTC CASSQVVQGASSGANVLTF
. TRBJ2-7 TRBV27 . TGTGCCAGCGGCCTTTTGGGCCACGAGCAGTACTTC CASGLLGHEQYF
. TRBJ1-2 TRBV7-9 . TGTGCCAGCAGCCCGGACAGTTTCGGGTACACCTTC CASSPDSFGYTF
. TRBJ2-3 TRBV25-1 . TGTGCCAGCAGTGAAGCCAAACAGTCTAGCACAGATACGCAGTATTTT CASSEAKQSSTDTQYF
. TRBJ2-2 TRBV28 . TGTGCCAGCAGCGTACGGGACCCGGGAGTAGGCGGGGAGCTGTTTTTT CASSVRDPGVGGELFF
. TRBJ2-3 TRBV6-5 . TGTGCCAGCAGTTACTCGGGTCGGAGACGGGATACGCAGTATTTT CASSYSGRRRDTQYF
few TRBJ1-3 TRBV29-1 . TGCAGCGTTGAAGACCAAAGAAACACCATATATTTT CSVEDQRNTIYF
few TRBJ2-5 TRBV5-1 TRBD2 TGCGCCAGCAGCTTGGGGGGACTACAAGAGACCCAGTACTTC CASSLGGLQETQYF
. TRBJ1-1 TRBV5-1 . TGCGCCAGCAGCTTGTCGAGTAGGGGCACTGAAGCTTTCTTT CASSLSSRGTEAFF
. TRBJ1-6 TRBV15 . TGTGCCACCAGCAGAGGCGGTTCTTTCTCCTATAATTCACCCCTCCACTTT CATSRGGSFSYNSPLHF
. TRBJ2-7 TRBV5-1 TRBD2 TGCGCCAGCAGCTATTTAGCGGGAGAAGCGTACGAGCAGTACTTC CASSYLAGEAYEQYF
. TRBJ1-6 TRBV23-1 . TGCGCCAGCAGTCAGCCGGGAAGTTTAAGTTCACCCCTCCACTTT CASSQPGSLSSPLHF
few TRBJ1-2 TRBV5-5 TRBD1 TGTGCCAGCAGCTTCGGACAGGGACTTGGCTACACCTTC CASSFGQGLGYTF
. TRBJ2-3 TRBV5-1 . TGCGCCAGCAGCTTGGACTCGGGCACAGATACGCAGTATTTT CASSLDSGTDTQYF
. TRBJ2-7 TRBV6-1 TRBD1 TGTGCCAGTGGGCAACAGGGGCCTTACGAGCAGTACTTC CASGQQGPYEQYF
. TRBJ2-7 TRBV11-2 TRBD2 TGTGCCAGCAGCTTAGAGCGGGGGGCCTACGAGCAGTACTTC CASSLERGAYEQYF
. TRBJ2-1 TRBV21-1 . TGTGCCAGCAGCAAAGGAAGCCTCGAGGGAGGGCCCACATGCTACAATGAGCAGTTCTTC CASSKGSLEGGPTCYNEQFF
. TRBJ2-1 TRBV5-1 TRBD2 TGCGCCAGCAGCTTGTTTACTAGCGGGACATTTGGTGAGCAGTTCTTC CASSLFTSGTFGEQFF
few TRBJ2-7 TRBV7-9 TRBD2 TGTGCCAGCAGCTTAACGGGGGGTGTCCACGAGCAGTACTTC CASSLTGGVHEQYF
few TRBJ1-1 TRBV5-1 . TGCGCCAGCAGCAAATTGGGGGGGAGGAACACTGAAGCTTTCTTT CASSKLGGRNTEAFF
. TRBJ2-7 TRBV18 TRBD1 TGTGCCAGCTCACCCGGGACAGGGAACGAGCAGTACTTC CASSPGTGNEQYF
few TRBJ2-2 TRBV11-3 TRBD2 TGTGCCAGCAGCCCAATAAGTAGCGGGGGGGTTTTCGCGAACACCGGGGAGCTGTTTTTT CASSPISSGGVFANTGELFF
. TRBJ2-5 TRBV18 . TGTGCCAGCTCACCAGAGCAGGGGCAAGAGACCCAGTACTTC CASSPEQGQETQYF
. TRBJ2-4 TRBV15 . TGTGCCACCAGCACAAGACAGGCAATAGCCAAAAACATTCAGTACTTC CATSTRQAIAKNIQYF
. TRBJ2-3 TRBV7-6 TRBD2 TGTGCCAGCAGCCCATCTGCTAGCGGGGGGGGAGATACGCAGTATTTT CASSPSASGGGDTQYF
. TRBJ2-5 TRBV7-9 TRBD1 TGTGCCAGCAGCTTAGTTTCAGGGGGAGAGACCCAGTACTTC CASSLVSGGETQYF
. TRBJ1-2 TRBV19 . TGTGCCAGTAGGCCACAGTTGTCATATGGCTACACCTTC CASRPQLSYGYTF
. TRBJ1-6 TRBV7-9 . TGTGCCAGCAGCGGTACGGGTGCCTCCTATAATTCACCCCTCCACTTT CASSGTGASYNSPLHF